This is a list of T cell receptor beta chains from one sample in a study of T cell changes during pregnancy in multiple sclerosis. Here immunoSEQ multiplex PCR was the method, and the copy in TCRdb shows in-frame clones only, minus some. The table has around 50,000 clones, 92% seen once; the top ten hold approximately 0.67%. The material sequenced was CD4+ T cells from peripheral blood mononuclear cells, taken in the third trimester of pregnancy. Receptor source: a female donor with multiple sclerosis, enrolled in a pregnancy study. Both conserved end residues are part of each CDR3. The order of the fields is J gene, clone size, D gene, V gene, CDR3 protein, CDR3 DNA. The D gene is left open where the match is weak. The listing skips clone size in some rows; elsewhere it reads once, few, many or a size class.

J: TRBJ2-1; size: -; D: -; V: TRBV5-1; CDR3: CASSSTGPGSYNEQFF; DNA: TGCGCCAGCAGCTCCACGGGTCCCGGCTCCTACAATGAGCAGTTCTTC
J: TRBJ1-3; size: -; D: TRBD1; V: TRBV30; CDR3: CAWRDRHSGNTIYF; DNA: TGTGCCTGGCGGGACAGACACTCTGGAAACACCATATATTTT
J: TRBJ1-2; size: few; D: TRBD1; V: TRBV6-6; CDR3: CASSYSGQGPNYGYTF; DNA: TGTGCCAGCAGTTACTCGGGACAGGGTCCTAACTATGGCTACACCTTC
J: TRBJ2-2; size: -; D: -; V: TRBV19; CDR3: CASSVQGFNTGELFF; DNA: TGTGCCAGTAGTGTACAGGGTTTTAACACCGGGGAGCTGTTTTTT
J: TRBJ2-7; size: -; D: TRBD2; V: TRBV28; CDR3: CASNRLAIGYEQYF; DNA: TGTGCCAGCAACAGACTAGCGATTGGCTACGAGCAGTACTTC
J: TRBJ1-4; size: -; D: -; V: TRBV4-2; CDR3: CASSQDLAERNEKLFF; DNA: TGTGCCAGCAGCCAAGATTTGGCAGAACGCAATGAAAAACTGTTTTTT
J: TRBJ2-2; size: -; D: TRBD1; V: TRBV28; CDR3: CASSLYGQVSTTGELFF; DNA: TGTGCCAGCAGTTTATACGGACAGGTCTCGACGACCGGGGAGCTGTTTTTT
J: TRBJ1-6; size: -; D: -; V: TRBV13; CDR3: CASSIMAGGAYSPLHF; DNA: TGTGCCAGCAGCATAATGGCGGGCGGGGCTTATTCACCCCTCCACTTT
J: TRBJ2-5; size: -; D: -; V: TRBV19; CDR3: CASSAGQQVSETQYF; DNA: TGTGCCAGTAGTGCCGGACAGCAGGTTTCAGAGACCCAGTACTTC
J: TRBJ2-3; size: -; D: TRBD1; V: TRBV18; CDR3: CASSPLGTGSFNTQYF; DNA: TGTGCCAGCTCACCCCTTGGGACAGGGAGTTTCAATACGCAGTATTTT
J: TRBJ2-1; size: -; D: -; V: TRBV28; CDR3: CASSSTGVVKGFF; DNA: TGTGCCAGCAGTTCGACGGGAGTGGTGAAGGGATTCTTC
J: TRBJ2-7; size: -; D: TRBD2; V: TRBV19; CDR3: CASSIRLAGYEQYF; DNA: TGTGCCAGTAGCATTAGACTAGCGGGGTACGAGCAGTACTTC
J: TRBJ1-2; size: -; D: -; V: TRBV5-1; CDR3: CASSLQGEYGYTF; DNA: TGCGCCAGCAGCTTGCAGGGTGAATATGGCTACACCTTC
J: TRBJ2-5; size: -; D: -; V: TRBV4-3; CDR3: CASSHNLQGAGGETQYF; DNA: TGCGCCAGCAGCCACAACTTGCAGGGGGCCGGGGGGGAGACCCAGTACTTC
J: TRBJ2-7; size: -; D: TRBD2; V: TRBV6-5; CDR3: CASSYIGAGGTYEQYF; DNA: TGTGCCAGCAGTTACATAGGAGCGGGAGGGACCTACGAGCAGTACTTC
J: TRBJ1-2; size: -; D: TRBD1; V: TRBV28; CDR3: CATQGDYGYTF; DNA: TGTGCCACCCAGGGGGACTATGGCTACACCTTC
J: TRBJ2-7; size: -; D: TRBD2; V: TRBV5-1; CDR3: CASSLLAGVYEQYF; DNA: TGCGCCAGCAGCTTACTAGCGGGGGTCTACGAGCAGTACTTC
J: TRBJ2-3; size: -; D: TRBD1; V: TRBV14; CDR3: CASSNRGRGTDTQYF; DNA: TGTGCCAGCAGCAACAGGGGAAGGGGCACAGATACGCAGTATTTT
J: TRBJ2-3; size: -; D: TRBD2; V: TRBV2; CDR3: CASSSGGGTTDTQYF; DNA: TGTGCCAGCTCCTCCGGGGGGGGGACCACAGATACGCAGTATTTT
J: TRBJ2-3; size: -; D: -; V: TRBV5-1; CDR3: CASSLAGFDTDTQYF; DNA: TGCGCCAGCAGCTTGGCCGGGTTCGATACGGATACGCAGTATTTT
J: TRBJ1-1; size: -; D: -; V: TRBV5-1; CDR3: CASSLAGMNTEAFF; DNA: TGCGCCAGCAGCTTGGCAGGGATGAACACTGAAGCTTTCTTT
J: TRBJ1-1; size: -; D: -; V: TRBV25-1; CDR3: CASSAGQGKAFF; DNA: TGTGCCAGCAGCGCCGGCCAGGGCAAAGCTTTCTTT
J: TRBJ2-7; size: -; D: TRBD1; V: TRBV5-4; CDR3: CASSQGQGSYEQYF; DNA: TGTGCCAGCAGCCAGGGACAGGGAAGCTACGAGCAGTACTTC
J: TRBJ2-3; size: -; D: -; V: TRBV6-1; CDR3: CASSEGHIDTQYF; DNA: TGTGCCAGCAGTGAAGGCCACATAGATACGCAGTATTTT
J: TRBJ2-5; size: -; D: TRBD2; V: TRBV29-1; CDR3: CSVGTSGRRETQYF; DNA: TGCAGCGTTGGTACTAGCGGGAGGAGGGAGACCCAGTACTTC
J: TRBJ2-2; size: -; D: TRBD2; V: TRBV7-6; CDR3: CASSLESLAGVTGELFF; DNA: TGTGCCAGCAGCTTAGAGAGTCTAGCGGGAGTCACCGGGGAGCTGTTTTTT
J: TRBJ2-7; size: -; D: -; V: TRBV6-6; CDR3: CASSYLYEQYF; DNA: TGTGCCAGCAGTTACCTCTACGAGCAGTACTTC
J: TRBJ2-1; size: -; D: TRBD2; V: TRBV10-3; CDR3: CAISSSGRAADEQFF; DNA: TGTGCCATCAGCTCCAGCGGGAGGGCCGCGGATGAGCAGTTCTTC
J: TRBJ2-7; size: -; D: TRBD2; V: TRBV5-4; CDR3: CASSTQVGLALEQYF; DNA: TGTGCCAGCAGCACCCAAGTCGGACTAGCCCTCGAGCAGTACTTC
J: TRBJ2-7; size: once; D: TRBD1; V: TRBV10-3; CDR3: CAISEPGTGGVQYF; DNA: TGTGCCATCAGTGAGCCCGGGACAGGGGGAGTGCAGTACTTC
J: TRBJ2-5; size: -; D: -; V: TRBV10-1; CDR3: CASTGREGETQYF; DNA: TGCGCCAGCACAGGACGAGAGGGAGAGACCCAGTACTTC
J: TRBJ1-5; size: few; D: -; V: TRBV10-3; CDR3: CAISPGQGNQPQHF; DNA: TGTGCCATCAGTCCGGGACAAGGAAATCAGCCCCAGCATTTT
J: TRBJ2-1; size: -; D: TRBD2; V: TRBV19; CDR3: CASSMGGSGDNEQFF; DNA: TGTGCCAGTAGTATGGGCGGGAGCGGGGACAATGAGCAGTTCTTC
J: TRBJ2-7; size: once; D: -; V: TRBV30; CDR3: CAWSEVGAEQYF; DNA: TGTGCCTGGAGTGAGGTGGGGGCAGAGCAGTACTTC
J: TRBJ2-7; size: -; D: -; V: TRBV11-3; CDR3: CASSPLEAYEQYF; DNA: TGTGCCAGCAGCCCCCTAGAGGCCTACGAGCAGTACTTC
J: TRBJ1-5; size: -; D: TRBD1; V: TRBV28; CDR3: CASSMWQGAGYQPQHF; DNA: TGTGCCAGCAGTATGTGGCAGGGGGCAGGGTATCAGCCCCAGCATTTT